The sequence of this T cell receptor beta chain was determined in a study of blood T cell repertoires in COVID-19. The overall study: Collection of acute and convalescent COVID-19 samples took place in the United States, Italy and Spain. The cDNA or gDNA used as material had been derived from T cells, B-cell-depleted T cells, or PBMCs.

Under the authors' procedure: Nucleated cell number was recorded as an estimate derived from reference gene primer amplification. Using immunoSEQ multiplex PCR, the repertoire was profiled, and TCRdb retains in-frame clones only, with some absent. The V and J calls and clone size come from that table; D and trimming were worked out from the DNA. The table shows 45,000 to 60,000 clones, with about four fifths occurring only once. In germline, CDR1 is SGHDN, CDR2 FVKESK. V dropped 1 base and J dropped 7 bases, with 8 bases sitting between them. The CDR3 is made up of 14 amino acids. Sequencing was done on a sample of peripheral blood. The V gene is TRBV14, the J gene TRBJ1-6; no definite D call. This clonotype originated in a woman aged 60-75 years with acute or convalescent COVID-19. CDR3 nucleotide sequence: TGTGCCAGCAGCCAAGTGGGAGGCAATTCACCCCTCCACTTT. Amino acid sequence: CASSQVGGNSPLHF.